The T cell receptor beta chain under discussion was sequenced for a study of OX40 agonist ivuxolimab in advanced cancers. About the study: Prior anti-PD-1, anti-PD-L1 or anti-CTLA-4 therapy did not bar entry, and about 40% had some. Broader study findings: On average, CD8+ T cells showed a greater number of expanded clones than CD4+.

V shed 3 bases and J shed 4 bases, with 9 bases lying between them. The CDR3 is 14 residues long. Germline assignment: CDR1 KGHSH and CDR2 LQKENI. Turning to this clone: Its antigen is unknown.

TCRdb's copy holds only in-frame clones and misses some; the assay was immunoSEQ multiplex PCR. The repertoire holds approximately 84,000 clones, with more than 85% as singletons. This chain joins TRBV18 and TRBJ2-2, with D tentatively TRBD1 (6 bases). This material consisted of CD4+ or CD8+ T cells sorted from blood, taken in a trial of the OX40 agonist ivuxolimab. This sequence was found in an adult with an advanced solid tumor such as melanoma, head and neck, liver or kidney cancer. CDR3 in DNA: TGTGCCAGCTCACCCACAGGGATCACCGGGGAGCTGTTTTTT. Protein: CASSPTGITGELFF.